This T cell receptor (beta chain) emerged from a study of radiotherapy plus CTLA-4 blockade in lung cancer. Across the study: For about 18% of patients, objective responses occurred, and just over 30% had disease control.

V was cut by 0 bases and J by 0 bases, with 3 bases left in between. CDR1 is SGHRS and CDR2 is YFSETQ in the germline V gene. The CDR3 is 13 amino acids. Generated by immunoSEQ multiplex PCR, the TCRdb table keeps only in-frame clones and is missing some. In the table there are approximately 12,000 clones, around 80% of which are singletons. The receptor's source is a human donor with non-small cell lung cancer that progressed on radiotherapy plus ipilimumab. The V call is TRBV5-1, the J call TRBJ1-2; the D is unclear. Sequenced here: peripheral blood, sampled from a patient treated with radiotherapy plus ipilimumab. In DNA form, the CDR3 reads TGCGCCAGCAGCTTGGGAGCTAACTATGGCTACACCTTC. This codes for CASSLGANYGYTF.